This T cell receptor beta chain comes out of a study of Tregs in tolerant kidney transplant recipients. Findings and caveats of the study: Validation in larger populations is needed because few patients were studied. Activated donor B cell expansion appeared to reveal the most relevant donor-specific TCRbeta repertoire.

The data were produced by immunoSEQ multiplex PCR, yet TCRdb's version contains in-frame clones alone and is incomplete. Here the sample spans about 87,000 clones, under 95% being singletons. As for this clone: What it binds is not known.

The CDR3 consists of 18 residues. Losses at the gene ends were 2 bases for V and 5 bases for J; bases not matched to a gene: 9. Germline V lookup: CDR1 SGDLS, CDR2 YYNGEE. Unstimulated Tregs (CD4+CD25+CD127-) and CD4+CD25- non-Tregs were sorted from PBMCs. This clonotype was obtained from a human donor who received a combined kidney and bone marrow transplant. Specimen: CD4+ T cells from blood, collected before the transplant. The chain has TRBV9 and TRBJ2-5; 16 positions match TRBD2. CDR3 amino acids: CASSVTSPGLAGGETQYF. The DNA of the CDR3 is TGTGCCAGCAGCGTCACCTCTCCGGGACTAGCGGGAGGGGAGACCCAGTACTTC.